The 6 T cell receptor beta chains in this list originate from one sample, sequenced in a study of blood T cell repertoires in COVID-19. Libraries were prepared by immunoSEQ multiplex PCR; TCRdb keeps only in-frame clonotypes and omits some of them. The table has 360,000 or so clones, nearly 90% seen once. The sequencing sample was made of peripheral blood. Every receptor here comes from a man younger than 35 with active or convalescent COVID-19.

The rearrangement links TRBV28 to TRBJ2-7; no clear D gene. Germline loops: CDR1 MDHEN, CDR2 SYDVKM. V was cut by 7 bases and J by 2 bases, with 15 bases left in between. CDR3 length: 14 amino acids. The CDR3 sequence is CASITQSATYEQYF. Written as DNA, the CDR3 is TGTGCCAGCATCACCCAGTCTGCCACCTACGAGCAGTACTTC.

The CDR3 sequence: CASSLTWGLAGAPGTGELFF. The CDR3 DNA sequence: TGTGCCAGCAGCTTAACGTGGGGACTAGCGGGGGCCCCGGGCACCGGGGAGCTGTTTTTT. The rearrangement joins TRBV7-3 to TRBJ2-2, with 14 bases lining up with TRBD2. Per germline, CDR1 SGHTA and CDR2 FQGTGA. CDR3 length: 20 amino acids. With V trimmed by 0 bases and J by 4 bases, 10 bases remained unmatched.

The V gene is TRBV5-1, the J gene TRBJ1-2; 7 nucleotides match TRBD1. The ends lost 3 bases at V and 2 bases at J; junction bases unmatched: 4. Germline CDR1 reads SGHRS; CDR2 reads YFSETQ. The CDR3 runs to 14 residues. This chain's CDR3 is CASSSPGQNYGYTF. The CDR3, as DNA: TGCGCCAGCAGCTCTCCGGGACAGAACTATGGCTACACCTTC.

The rearrangement joins TRBV6-1 to TRBJ1-3; 7 bases map to TRBD1. V dropped 3 bases and J dropped 2; count of bases not matched to a gene: 4. The germline V gene encodes CDR1 MNHNS and CDR2 SASEGT. The CDR3 runs 15 residues. The CDR3 nucleotides read TGTGCCAGCAGTGACGGACAGGTCGCTGGAAACACCATATATTTT. Translating gives CASSDGQVAGNTIYF.

The chain recombines TRBV18 with TRBJ1-6; 11 bases line up with TRBD1. The CDR3 loop spans 15 amino acids. After removal of 5 bases from V and 7 bases from J, the junction contained 4 bases not matched to a gene. CDR1 is KGHSH, CDR2 LQKENI, per germline. The CDR3 nucleotides read TGTGCCAGCTCATGGACAGGGGGCCAGAATTCACCCCTCCACTTT. It yields the protein CASSWTGGQNSPLHF.

This clone was seen once. The chain carries TRBV19 and TRBJ2-1; the match to TRBD2 covers 10 bases. The CDR3 has 16 amino acids. J was trimmed by 3 bases and V by 4 bases; bases with no gene match: 6. Germline V gives CDR1 LNHDA, CDR2 SQIVND (reference sequence). CDR3 in DNA: TGTGCCAGTAGTAAGTCTAGCGGGAGAAGCTACAATGAGCAGTTCTTC. This sequence encodes CASSKSSGRSYNEQFF.